The 7 T cell receptor beta chains below come from one sample, sequenced in a study of T cells expressing NK-cell markers. TCRdb reanalyzed the 5' RACE reads, giving one entry per CDR3 protein sequence and no DNA. The sample features about 370,000 distinct CDR3 sequences, with about 10% in its top ten. What was sequenced was blood T cells: a sorted CD56 or NKG2C T cell subset, CD4+ or CD8+ T cells, or bulk PBMC T cells (not recorded which). The receptors stem from a woman aged 45-65 years in good health.

The genes are TRBV2 and TRBJ2-3; TCRdb outputs TRBD1, but without DNA this stays unchecked. The germline CDR1 and CDR2 sequences are SNHLY and FYNNEI. This CDR3 has 14 residues. CDR3 sequence: CASSPWGSTDTQYF.

This chain links TRBV29-1 with TRBJ2-7; the TCRdb D gene call, TRBD1, has no DNA to confirm it. The V gene's germline CDR1 is SQVTM and CDR2 ANQGSEA. This CDR3 has 14 amino acids. The CDR3 sequence is CSVEESGATYEQYF.

V is TRBV7-7 and J is TRBJ2-5; TCRdb reports TRBD1, a call that lacks DNA to check it against. Germline CDR1 is SSHAT and CDR2 is FNYEAQ (reference sequence). CDR3 length: 15 amino acids. The CDR3 sequence: CASSHSSSPQETQYF. Full variable domain (remainder filled in from reference TRBV7-7 and TRBJ2-5): GAGVSQSPRYKVTKRGQDVTLRCDPISSHATLYWYQQALGQGPEFLTYFNYEAQPDKSGLPSDRFSAERPEGSISTLTIQRTEQRDSAMYRCASSHSSSPQETQYFGPGTRLLVL.

The chain couples TRBV20-1 to TRBJ2-1; without DNA, the TCRdb call of TRBD1 cannot be checked. The CDR3 runs 17 residues. The germline V gene encodes CDR1 DFQATT and CDR2 SNEGSKA (reference sequence). The CDR3 loop is CSARDRGRGGLNNEQFF.

This chain's CDR3 is CASSKSEDYGYTF. This chain uses TRBV12-3 or TRBV12-4 with TRBJ1-2. This CDR3 has 13 amino acids.

The chain couples TRBV21-1 to TRBJ2-7; as DNA is missing, the TRBD2 call by TCRdb cannot be tested. TRBV21-1 represents a pseudogene. This CDR3 has 13 residues. Here the CDR3 reads CASRERDWYEQYF.

The chain couples TRBV2 to TRBJ2-1; as DNA is missing, the TRBD1 call by TCRdb cannot be tested. This CDR3 region has 15 residues. Germline CDR1 SNHLY, CDR2 FYNNEI. CDR3 sequence: CASSVLGGSYNEQFF.